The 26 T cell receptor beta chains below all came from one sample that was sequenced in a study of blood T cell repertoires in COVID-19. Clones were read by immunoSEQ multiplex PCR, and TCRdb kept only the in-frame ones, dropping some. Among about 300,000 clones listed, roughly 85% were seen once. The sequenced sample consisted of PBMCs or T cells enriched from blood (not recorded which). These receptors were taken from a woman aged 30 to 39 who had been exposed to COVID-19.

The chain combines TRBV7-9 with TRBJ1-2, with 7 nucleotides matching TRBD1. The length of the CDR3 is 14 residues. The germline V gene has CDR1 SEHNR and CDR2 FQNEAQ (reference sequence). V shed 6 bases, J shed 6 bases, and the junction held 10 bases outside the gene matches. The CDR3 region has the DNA TGTGCCAGCAGACCTCAGACAGGGCTCGATGGCTACACCTTC. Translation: CASRPQTGLDGYTF.

The CDR3 protein is CAIRDRQHEQFF. The DNA of the CDR3 is TGTGCCATCAGGGACAGGCAGCATGAGCAGTTCTTC. V gene TRBV10-3 combines with J gene TRBJ2-1; TRBD1 agrees at 7 bases. V was clipped by 6 bases and J by 8 bases; unmatched bases: 4. The CDR3 sequence is 12 residues long. Germline V lookup: CDR1 ENHRY, CDR2 SYGVKD.

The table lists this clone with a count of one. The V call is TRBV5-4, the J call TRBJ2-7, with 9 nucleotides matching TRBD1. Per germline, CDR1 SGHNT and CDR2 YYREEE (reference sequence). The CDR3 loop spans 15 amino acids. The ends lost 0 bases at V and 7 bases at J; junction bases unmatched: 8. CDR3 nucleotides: TGTGCCAGCAGCTTGGAGGACAGGGGACTTGGGGAGCAGTACTTC. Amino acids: CASSLEDRGLGEQYF. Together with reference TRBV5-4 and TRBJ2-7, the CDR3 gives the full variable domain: ETGVTQSPTHLIKTRGQQVTLRCSSQSGHNTVSWYQQALGQGPQFIFQYYREEENGRGNFPPRFSGLQFPNYSSELNVNALELDDSALYLCASSLEDRGLGEQYFGPGTRLTVT.

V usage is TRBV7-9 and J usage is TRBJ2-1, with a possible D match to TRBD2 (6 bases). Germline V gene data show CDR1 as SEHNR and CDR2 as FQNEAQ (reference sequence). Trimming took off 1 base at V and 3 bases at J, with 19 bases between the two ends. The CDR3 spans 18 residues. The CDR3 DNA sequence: TGTGCCAGCAGCTTAGGCTCTAGTCTAGCGTCATTCTACAATGAGCAGTTCTTC. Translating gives CASSLGSSLASFYNEQFF. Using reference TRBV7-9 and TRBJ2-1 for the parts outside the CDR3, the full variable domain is DTGVSQNPRHKITKRGQNVTFRCDPISEHNRLYWYRQTLGQGPEFLTYFQNEAQLEKSRLLSDRFSAERPKGSFSTLEIQRTEQGDSAMYLCASSLGSSLASFYNEQFFGPGTRLTVL.

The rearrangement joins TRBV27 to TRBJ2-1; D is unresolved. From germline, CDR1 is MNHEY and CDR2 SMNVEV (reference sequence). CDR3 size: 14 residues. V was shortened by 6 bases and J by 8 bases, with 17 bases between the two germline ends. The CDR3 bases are TGTGCCAGCAGCCCCGGTTATGGTTTCCATGAGCAGTTCTTC. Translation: CASSPGYGFHEQFF.

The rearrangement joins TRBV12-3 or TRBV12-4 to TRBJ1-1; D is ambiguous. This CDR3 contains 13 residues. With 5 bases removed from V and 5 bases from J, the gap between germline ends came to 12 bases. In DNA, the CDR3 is TGTGCCAGCAGTGCCTCCCTTGCGACTGAAGCTTTCTTT. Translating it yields CASSASLATEAFF.

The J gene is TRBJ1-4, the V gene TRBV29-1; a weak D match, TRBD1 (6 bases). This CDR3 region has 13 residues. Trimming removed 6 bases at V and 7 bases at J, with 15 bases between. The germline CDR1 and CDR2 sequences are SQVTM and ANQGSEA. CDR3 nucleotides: TGCAGCGTGGAACAGGGACTAAGTGAAAAACTGTTTTTT. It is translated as CSVEQGLSEKLFF.

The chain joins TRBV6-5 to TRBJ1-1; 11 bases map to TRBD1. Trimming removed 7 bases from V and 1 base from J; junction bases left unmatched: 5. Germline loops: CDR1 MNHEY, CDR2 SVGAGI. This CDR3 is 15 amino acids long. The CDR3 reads CASTDRGPSNTEAFF. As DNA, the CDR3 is TGTGCCAGCACGGACAGGGGGCCTTCGAACACTGAAGCTTTCTTT.

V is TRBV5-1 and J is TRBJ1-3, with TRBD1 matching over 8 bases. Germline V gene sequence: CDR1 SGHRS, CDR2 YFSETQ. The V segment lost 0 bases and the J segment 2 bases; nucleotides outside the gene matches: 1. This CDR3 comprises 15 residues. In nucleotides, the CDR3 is TGCGCCAGCAGCTTGGTACAGGGGGCTGGAAACACCATATATTTT. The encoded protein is CASSLVQGAGNTIYF. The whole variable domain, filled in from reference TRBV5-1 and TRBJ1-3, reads KAGVTQTPRYLIKTRGQQVTLSCSPISGHRSVSWYQQTPGQGLQFLFEYFSETQRNKGNFPGRFSGRQFSNSRSEMNVSTLELGDSALYLCASSLVQGAGNTIYFGEGSWLTVV.

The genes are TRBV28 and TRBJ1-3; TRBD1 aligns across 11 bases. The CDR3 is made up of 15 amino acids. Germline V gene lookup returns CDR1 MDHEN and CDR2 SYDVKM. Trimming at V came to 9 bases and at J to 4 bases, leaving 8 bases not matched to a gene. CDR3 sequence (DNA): TGTGCCAGTACCCCGGACAGGGGGCGCGGAAACACCATATATTTT. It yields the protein CASTPDRGRGNTIYF.

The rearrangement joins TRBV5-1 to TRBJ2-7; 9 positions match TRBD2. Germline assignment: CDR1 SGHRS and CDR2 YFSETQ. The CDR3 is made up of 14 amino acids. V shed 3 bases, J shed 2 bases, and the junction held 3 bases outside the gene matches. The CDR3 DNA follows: TGCGCCAGCAGCTCCTTAGCGGGGGCCTACGAGCAGTACTTC. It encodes CASSSLAGAYEQYF.

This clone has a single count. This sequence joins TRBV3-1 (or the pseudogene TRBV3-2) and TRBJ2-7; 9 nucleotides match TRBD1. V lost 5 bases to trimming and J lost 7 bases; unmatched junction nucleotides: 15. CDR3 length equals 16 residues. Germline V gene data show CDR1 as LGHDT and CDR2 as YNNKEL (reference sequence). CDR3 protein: CASSSKAGTGHVEQYF. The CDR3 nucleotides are TGTGCCAGCAGCTCGAAGGCCGGGACAGGGCATGTAGAGCAGTACTTC.

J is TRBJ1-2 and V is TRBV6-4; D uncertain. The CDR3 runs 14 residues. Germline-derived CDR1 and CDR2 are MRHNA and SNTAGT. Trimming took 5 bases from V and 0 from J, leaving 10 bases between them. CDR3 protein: CASSPGGTNYGYTF. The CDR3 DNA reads TGTGCCAGCAGTCCGGGAGGGACTAACTATGGCTACACCTTC.

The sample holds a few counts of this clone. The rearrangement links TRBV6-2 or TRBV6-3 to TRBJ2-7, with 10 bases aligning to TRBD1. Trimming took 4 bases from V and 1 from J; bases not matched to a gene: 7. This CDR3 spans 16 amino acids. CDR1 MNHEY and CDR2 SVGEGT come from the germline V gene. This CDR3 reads CASSLAGQGWSYEQYF. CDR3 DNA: TGTGCCAGCAGTTTGGCGGGACAGGGGTGGTCCTACGAGCAGTACTTC.

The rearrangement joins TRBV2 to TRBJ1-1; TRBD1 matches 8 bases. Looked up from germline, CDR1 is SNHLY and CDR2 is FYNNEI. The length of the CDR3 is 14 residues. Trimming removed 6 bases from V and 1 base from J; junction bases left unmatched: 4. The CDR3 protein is CASSWTGKNTEAFF. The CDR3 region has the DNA TGTGCCAGCAGCTGGACAGGGAAGAACACTGAAGCTTTCTTT.

The CDR3 loop reads CASSWSSAAGAEPLKQFF. DNA for the CDR3: TGCGCCAGCAGCTGGTCCTCGGCAGCGGGGGCCGAACCCTTAAAGCAGTTCTTC. The chain joins TRBV5-1 to TRBJ2-1; 8 bases are a match to TRBD2. The germline V gene has CDR1 SGHRS and CDR2 YFSETQ. V trimming: 3 bases; J trimming: 11 bases; junction bases outside the gene matches: 22. The CDR3 sequence is 18 residues long.

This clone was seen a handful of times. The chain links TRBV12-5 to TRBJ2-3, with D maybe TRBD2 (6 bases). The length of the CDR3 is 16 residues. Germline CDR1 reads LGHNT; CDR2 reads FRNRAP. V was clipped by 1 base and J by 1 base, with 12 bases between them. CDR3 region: CASGLAGGGGTDTQYF. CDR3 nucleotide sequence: TGTGCTAGTGGTTTGGCTGGTGGAGGGGGCACAGATACGCAGTATTTT.

The CDR3 DNA follows: TGTGCCAGCAGCGCGAACAGGGGGCCCTACAATGAGCAGTTCTTC. It is translated as CASSANRGPYNEQFF. The V gene is TRBV7-2, the J gene TRBJ2-1; 9 bases fit TRBD1. J gave up 2 bases and V 5 bases, and 4 bases lay outside the gene matches. The CDR3 runs to 15 residues. Germline-derived CDR1 and CDR2 are SGHTA and FQGNSA.

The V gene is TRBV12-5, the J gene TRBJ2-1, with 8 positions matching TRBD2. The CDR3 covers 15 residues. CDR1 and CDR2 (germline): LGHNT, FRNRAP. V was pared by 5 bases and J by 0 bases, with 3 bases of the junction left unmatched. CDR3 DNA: TGTGCTAGTGGTATTAGCGGGATCTCCTACAATGAGCAGTTCTTC. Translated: CASGISGISYNEQFF.

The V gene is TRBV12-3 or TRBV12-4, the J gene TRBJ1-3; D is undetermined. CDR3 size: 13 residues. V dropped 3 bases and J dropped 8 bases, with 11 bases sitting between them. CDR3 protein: CASSLWELDTIYF. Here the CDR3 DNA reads TGTGCCAGCAGTTTGTGGGAGCTGGACACCATATATTTT.

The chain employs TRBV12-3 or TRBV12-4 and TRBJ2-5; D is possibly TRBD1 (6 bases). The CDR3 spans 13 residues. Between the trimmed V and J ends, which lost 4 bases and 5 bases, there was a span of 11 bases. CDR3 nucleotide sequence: TGTGCCAGCAGTTGGGGACATGGGGAGACCCAGTACTTC. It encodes CASSWGHGETQYF.

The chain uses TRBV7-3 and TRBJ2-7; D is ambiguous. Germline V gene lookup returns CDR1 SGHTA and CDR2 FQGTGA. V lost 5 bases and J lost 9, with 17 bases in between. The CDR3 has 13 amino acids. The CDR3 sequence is CASSPQPTGWQYF. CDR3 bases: TGTGCCAGCAGCCCCCAACCGACGGGTTGGCAGTACTTC.

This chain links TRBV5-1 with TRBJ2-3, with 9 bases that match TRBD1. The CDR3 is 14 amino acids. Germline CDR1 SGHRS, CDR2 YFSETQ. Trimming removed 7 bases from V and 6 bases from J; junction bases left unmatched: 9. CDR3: CASSPGTGSDTQYF. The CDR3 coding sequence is TGCGCCAGCTCACCAGGGACAGGGTCGGATACGCAGTATTTT.

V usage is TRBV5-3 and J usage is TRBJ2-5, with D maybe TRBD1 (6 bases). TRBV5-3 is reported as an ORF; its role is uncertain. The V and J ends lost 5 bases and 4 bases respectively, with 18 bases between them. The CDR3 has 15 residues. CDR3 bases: TGTGCCAGAAGGCCCCGGGACACAGACCCAGAGACCCAGTACTTC. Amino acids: CARRPRDTDPETQYF.

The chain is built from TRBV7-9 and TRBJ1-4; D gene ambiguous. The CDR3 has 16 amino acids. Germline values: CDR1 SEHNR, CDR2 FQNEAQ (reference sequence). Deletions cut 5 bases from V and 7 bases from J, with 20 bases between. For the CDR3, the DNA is TGTGCCAGCAGCCTAACCGACAACTCGATGGGTGAAAAACTGTTTTTT. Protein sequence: CASSLTDNSMGEKLFF.

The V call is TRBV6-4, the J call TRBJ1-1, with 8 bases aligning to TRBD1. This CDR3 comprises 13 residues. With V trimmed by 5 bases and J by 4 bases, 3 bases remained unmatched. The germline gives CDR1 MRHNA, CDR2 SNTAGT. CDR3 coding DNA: TGTGCCAGCAGTCCAGGGGGCGTCACTGAAGCTTTCTTT. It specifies CASSPGGVTEAFF.